One sample yielded the 2 T cell receptor beta chains listed below, sequenced in a study of response to subunit inactivated influenza vaccine (dated by TCRdb to 2016 to 2019). The library was produced with RT-PCR. The instrument was an Illumina HiSeq 2500. Clones were called with MiXCR by TCRdb after fastp trimmed the public reads at Q25, and only in-frame beta chains were retained. All rows with the same CDR3 protein become a single entry with the most common DNA and genes. The sample table holds about 500,000 distinct CDR3 sequences, of which approximately 15% were seen once. The top ten hold 3% to 3.5% of the sample. The sample here was CD4+ T cells sorted from PBMCs, taken less than 25 months after vaccination. These receptors originate from a man between 50 and 69 years old who received an inactivated influenza vaccine. Donor details come from another sample of the same person, matched by shared clones.

With regard to this clonotype: A much larger clone sits a single nucleotide away, making a read error possible. The chain joins TRBV5-1 to TRBJ1-1, with 7 bases fitting TRBD1. Germline V CDR1 and CDR2: SGHRS, YFSETQ. The CDR3 consists of 15 residues. The CDR3 DNA sequence: TGCGCCAGCAGCTTACAGGGGCCTGGGAACACTGAAGCTCTCTTT. Its translation: CASSLQGPGNTEALF. The variable domain in full, completed from reference TRBV5-1 and TRBJ1-1, reads KAGVTQTPRYLIKTRGQQVTLSCSPISGHRSVSWYQQTPGQGLQFLFEYFSETQRNKGNFPGRFSGRQFSNSRSEMNVSTLELGDSALYLCASSLQGPGNTEALFGQGTRLTVV.

The gene calls are TRBV20-1 and TRBJ2-1; a weak D match, TRBD2 (6 bases). With 5 bases removed from V and 7 bases from J, the gap between germline ends came to 24 bases. The CDR3 contains 16 residues. Germline values: CDR1 DFQATT, CDR2 SNEGSKA (reference sequence). CDR3 in amino acids: CSAPTADPGDFNEQFF. CDR3 bases: TGCAGTGCTCCGACCGCCGACCCTGGGGACTTTAATGAGCAGTTCTTC.